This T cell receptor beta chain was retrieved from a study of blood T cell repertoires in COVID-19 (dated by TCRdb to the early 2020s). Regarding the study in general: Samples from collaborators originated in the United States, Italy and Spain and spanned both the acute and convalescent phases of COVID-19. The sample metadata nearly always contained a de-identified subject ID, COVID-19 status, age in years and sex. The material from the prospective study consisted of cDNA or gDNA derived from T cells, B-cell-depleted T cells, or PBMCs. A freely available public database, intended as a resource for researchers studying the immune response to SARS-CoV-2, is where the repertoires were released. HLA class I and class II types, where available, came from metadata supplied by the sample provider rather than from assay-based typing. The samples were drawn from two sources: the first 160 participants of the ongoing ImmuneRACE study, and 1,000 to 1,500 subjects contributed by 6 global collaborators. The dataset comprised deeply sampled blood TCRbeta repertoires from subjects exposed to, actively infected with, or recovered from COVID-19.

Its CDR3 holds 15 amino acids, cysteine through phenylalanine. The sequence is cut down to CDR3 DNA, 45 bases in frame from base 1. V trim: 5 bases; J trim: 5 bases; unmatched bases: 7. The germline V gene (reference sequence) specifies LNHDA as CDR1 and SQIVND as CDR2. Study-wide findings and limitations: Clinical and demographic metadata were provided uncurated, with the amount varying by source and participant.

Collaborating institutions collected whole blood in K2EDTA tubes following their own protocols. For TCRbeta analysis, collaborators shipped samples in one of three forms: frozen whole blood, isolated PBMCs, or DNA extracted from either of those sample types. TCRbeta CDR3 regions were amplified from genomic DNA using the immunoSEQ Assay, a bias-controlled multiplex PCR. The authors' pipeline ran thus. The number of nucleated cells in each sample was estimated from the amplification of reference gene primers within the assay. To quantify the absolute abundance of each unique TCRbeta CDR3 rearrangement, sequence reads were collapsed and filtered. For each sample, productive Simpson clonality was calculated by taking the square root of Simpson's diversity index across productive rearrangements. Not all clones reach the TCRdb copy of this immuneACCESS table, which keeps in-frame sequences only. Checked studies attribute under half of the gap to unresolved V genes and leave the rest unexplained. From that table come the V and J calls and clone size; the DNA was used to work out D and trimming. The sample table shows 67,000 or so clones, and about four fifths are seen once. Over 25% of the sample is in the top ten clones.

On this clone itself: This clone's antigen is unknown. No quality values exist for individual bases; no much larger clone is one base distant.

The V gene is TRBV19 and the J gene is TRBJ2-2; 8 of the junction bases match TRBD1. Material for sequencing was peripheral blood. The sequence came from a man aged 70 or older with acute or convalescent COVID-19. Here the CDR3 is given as CASSPGGAGTGELFF. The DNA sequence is TGTGCCAGTAGTCCAGGGGGCGCTGGAACCGGGGAGCTGTTTTTT. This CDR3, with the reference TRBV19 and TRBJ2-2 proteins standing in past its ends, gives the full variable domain DGGITQSPKYLFRKEGQNVTLSCEQNLNHDAMYWYRQDPGQGLRLIYYSQIVNDFQKGDIAEGYSVSREKKESFPLTVTSAQKNPTAFYLCASSPGGAGTGELFFGEGSRLTVL.